This T cell receptor (beta chain) is from a study of TIL therapy for anti-PD-1-resistant metastatic lung cancer (dated by TCRdb to about 2021). Regarding the study in general: Tumors were collected before any PD-1/PD-L1 blockade, after which patients were given nivolumab, and patients who progressed were given lymphodepletion, an infusion of expanded TIL and IL-2. The cohort was composed predominantly of lung adenocarcinoma, with a few EGFR-mutant and two ALK-rearranged tumors included, and half of patients were identified as current or former smokers. Across the cohort, whole-exome sequencing showed a median non-synonymous tumor mutation burden of about 1.6 mutations per megabase. T cell receptor beta sequencing of tumor and peripheral blood was used to follow clonotypes across the tumor, the expanded TIL product and serial blood samples. Enrolled patients had a median age of around 58 years (range about 38-75) and a median tumor PD-L1 proportion score of 6%. What the work shows at the level of the full study, not this receptor alone: The baseline peripheral repertoire was partially replaced by infused TIL clonotypes, which then decayed over months, and persistence showed no apparent association with response. Generalizability was limited because the cohort was highly selected, with more treatment-naive, never-smoker and oncogene-addicted patients included than is typical. The study protocol defined all tumor marker inferences as exploratory.

At the junction V is shortened by 4 bases and J by 5 bases, with 14 bases in between. CDR1 and CDR2 were assigned from the germline V gene as MDHEN and SYDVKM. Including cysteine and phenylalanine, the CDR3 has 15 amino acids. The retained sequence is limited to the CDR3, 45 bases, with the frame set at the first base. TCR beta CDR3 regions were amplified from genomic DNA by bias-controlled multiplex PCR with the immunoSEQ v3 hsTCRB kit. TCR libraries were sequenced on an Illumina NextSeq 500 to approximately 2 million read pairs for survey level or about 5-6 million for deep level. Concerning the study's data processing: V, D and J genes were assigned, non-productive sequences were removed, and clonality was reported by immunoSEQ Analyzer software. To compare repertoires between infused TIL and blood, productive Simpson clonality was used along with the Morisita overlap index of productive TRB rearrangements. The absolute count of a clonotype in blood was estimated by multiplying the lymphocyte count by the CD3+ fraction and by the productive frequency of the clone. TCRdb holds this immuneACCESS table with in-frame rearrangements only. Some clones are missing; in checked studies, unresolved V genes explain under half, and the rest has no known cause. V and J calls plus clone size are reproduced from that table; the DNA served to infer D and trimming. For this sample there are approximately 40,000 clones; less than 75% appear just once. The ten biggest clones cover about 5.7% of the sample.

To note about this clone: No cognate antigen has been identified for it. Nothing much larger sits one base from this clone, and base qualities are not available.

The time point label, read with the paper, signifies: pre-treatment sample, taken before nivolumab and TIL therapy. Adults with stage 4 NSCLC were enrolled from October 2017 to early 2020 in a dual-center phase I trial. Samples were obtained from a single-arm, open-label phase I trial in which tumor-infiltrating lymphocyte therapy with nivolumab was evaluated in advanced non-small cell lung cancer. Blood mononuclear cells from EDTA tubes were separated on a Ficoll gradient and snap-frozen as pellets, and DNA was extracted from the cells using a Qiagen mini-prep kit. Rearrangement joined TRBV28 to TRBJ2-2, and possibly TRBD2, on 6 matching bases. The source of this sequence is a person aged 25 to 85 with non-small cell lung cancer. This sample comprised blood, obtained at baseline. The bases are TGTGCCAGCAGTTCGGGAGAGAGTGGGACCGGGGAGCTGTTTTTT. This yields the protein CASSSGESGTGELFF.